This record concerns one T cell receptor (beta chain) sequence. Assay used: immunoSEQ multiplex PCR; TCRdb lists only in-frame clones, some missing. The sample contains 34,000 or so clones, around 90% of which appear only once. This specimen belongs to a study of blood T cell repertoires in COVID-19. Trimming cost V 5 bases and J 3 bases, with 20 bases left between them. Germline CDR1 is MDHEN and CDR2 is SYDVKM. This CDR3 is built from 16 residues. This TCR was recovered from a man between 50 and 59 years old with active or convalescent COVID-19. The sample comprised peripheral blood. The chain links TRBV28 to TRBJ2-7, with TRBD1 as a possible D gene (6 bases). The CDR3 sequence: CASSPASGTRHYEQYF. Written as DNA, the CDR3 is TGTGCCAGCAGTCCAGCTTCCGGGACACGACACTACGAGCAGTACTTC.